This TCR beta chain stems from a study of Ad26.COV2.S vaccination and SARS-CoV-2 variants (dated by TCRdb to the early 2020s). About the full investigation: Vaccine-arm donors were drawn from COV1001, a multicentre, randomized, double-blind, placebo-controlled phase I-IIa trial of Ad26.COV2.S in healthy adults. Ad26.COV2.S was administered intramuscularly at a dose of 5x10^10 or 1x10^11 viral particles, either as one shot or as two shots given 56 days apart. Sequencing of the TCRbeta repertoire served to evaluate the specificity and breadth of SARS-CoV-2-reactive T cell receptors following Ad26.COV2.S vaccination. A total of 32 samples were included in the TCR-sequenced set, comprising approximately 20 Ad26.COV2.S vaccine recipients, 5 placebo recipients and 8 SARS-CoV-2 convalescent individuals. Trial participants were randomized into five groups of five: low-dose or high-dose Ad26.COV2.S given once or twice, or placebo on both occasions. Investigators did not know the trial group allocation while performing experiments and assessing outcomes.

What the study reported, not specific to this receptor: It was noted by the authors that total T cell responses may have been underestimated by the TCR breadth and depth analyses. Vaccine and placebo recipients had comparable non-spike TCR breadth, which fits with the vaccine containing only spike. After vaccination, substantial breadth of spike-specific CD8+ and CD4+ T cell responses was reported. Comparing responses between vaccine doses or regimens was not something the study was powered to do. Ad26.COV2.S recipients had higher spike-specific TCR breadth than placebo recipients (P = 0.0014).

The germline V gene encodes CDR1 MNHEY and CDR2 SMNVEV (reference sequence). Trimming leaves V shorter by 5 bases and J shorter by 3 bases, with the junction holding 16 bases beyond the gene matches. The CDR3 measures 18 amino acids from cysteine to phenylalanine. Just CDR3 DNA is preserved here, 54 bases in frame from base 1. A remark on this clone: Its target antigen remains unknown. Base qualities are not recorded, but no much larger clone differs from it by a single base.

The treatment or condition label for this specimen denotes: about 20 received Ad26.COV2.S at low or high dose, single or two shots; about 5 received placebo; per-sample allocation not given. For vaccine and placebo recipients, repertoires were sequenced using samples collected on day 63 after the first injection. In Cohort 1b, about 25 adults aged 18-55 years were enrolled at a single site in Boston, USA, between 29 July and 7 August 2020. As a vaccine, Ad26.COV2.S was a replication-incompetent adenovirus type 26 vector that expressed a prefusion-stabilized SARS-CoV-2 spike protein derived from the original Wuhan strain. The immunoSEQ Assay was the method used to sequence TCRbeta CDR3 regions. After extraction, genomic DNA underwent amplification by bias-controlled multiplex PCR, followed by high-throughput sequencing. Per the original workflow: To quantify the absolute abundance of every unique TCRbeta CDR3 region, sequences were collapsed and filtered. T cell fraction was estimated by normalization of TCRbeta template counts to usable DNA, with usable DNA being measured through amplification of reference genes present in all nucleated cells. Repertoire TCRs were annotated as SARS-CoV-2-specific by exact matching of V gene, CDR3 amino acid sequence and J gene to a known reactive TCR set. MIRA supplied the reference SARS-CoV-2 TCR set, which was filtered for enrichment in COVID-19-positive ImmuneCODE repertoires so that public or cross-reactive TCRs were removed. Using the MIRA antigens, annotated TCRs were further analysed by specific ORF or by position within an ORF. Depth was the summed frequency of annotated unique rearrangements, while breadth was defined as annotated unique rearrangements over total unique productive rearrangements. TCR breadth was compared between groups using two-sided Wilcoxon rank-sum tests. In its TCRdb copy, this immuneACCESS table keeps in-frame sequences only and misses some clones. Where compared with another copy, unresolved V genes explain less than half of these, and the others have no known cause. The V and J calls and clone size were taken over from that table, and D and trimming were inferred from the DNA. For this sample the table gives about 350,000 clones, of which around 89% were detected only once. Together, the top ten hold approximately 4.5% of the sample.

The receptor's source is a person between 18 and 59 years old who received the Ad26.COV2.S COVID-19 vaccine or a placebo. This chain is built from TRBV27 and TRBJ2-1, and TRBD2 matches 7 of the central bases. The material was peripheral blood, obtained in a trial of Ad26.COV2.S vaccine versus placebo. The CDR3 protein sequence reads: CASSPVLGAGEFYNEQFF. The DNA sequence is as follows: TGTGCCAGCAGTCCCGTGTTGGGCGCGGGAGAATTCTACAATGAGCAGTTCTTC.